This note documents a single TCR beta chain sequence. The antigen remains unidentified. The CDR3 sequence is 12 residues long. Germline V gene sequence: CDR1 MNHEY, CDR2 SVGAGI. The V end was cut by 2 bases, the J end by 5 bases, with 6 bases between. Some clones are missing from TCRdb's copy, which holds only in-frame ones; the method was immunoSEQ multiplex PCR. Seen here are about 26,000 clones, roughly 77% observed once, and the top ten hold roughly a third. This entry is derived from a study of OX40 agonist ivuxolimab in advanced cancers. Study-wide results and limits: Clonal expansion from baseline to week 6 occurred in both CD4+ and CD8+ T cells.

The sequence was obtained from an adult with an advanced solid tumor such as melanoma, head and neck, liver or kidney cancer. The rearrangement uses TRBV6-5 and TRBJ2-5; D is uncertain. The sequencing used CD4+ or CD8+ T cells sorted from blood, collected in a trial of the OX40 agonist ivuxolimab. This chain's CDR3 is CASSYGRETQYF. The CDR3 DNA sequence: TGTGCCAGCAGTTACGGTCGGGAGACCCAGTACTTC.